Included here is one TCR beta chain sequence, with context. No antigen is known for it. The data are from a study of blood T cells in healthy people across ages. The study, taken as a whole, reports: Researchers judged that diversity estimates from one million T cells fell short of true values.

A second PCR, run for about 6 to 12 cycles, used a sample-barcoded 5' primer plus a J-beta primer mix. TCRdb re-called the 5' RACE reads with MiXCR, one entry per CDR3 protein. The data hold 1.5 million or so distinct CDR3 sequences, with approximately 42% observed a single time. CDR1 SNHLY and CDR2 FYNNEI come from the germline V gene. With 3 bases clipped from V and 6 bases from J, the junction kept 7 bases outside the gene matches. This CDR3 is built from 15 residues. The TCR sequence derives from a woman between 18 and 29 years old in good health. V is TRBV2 and J is TRBJ1-2; 10 nucleotides align to TRBD1. The sample comprised blood. The CDR3 nucleotides read TGTGCCAGCAGTGATTATCTGGGACAGGGGAATGGCTACACCTTC. This encodes CASSDYLGQGNGYTF.